What follows describes a single T cell receptor beta chain. What it binds is not known. A multiplex PCR was run with 60 Vbeta primers and 13 Jbeta primers. Data came from immunoSEQ multiplex PCR; TCRdb stores just in-frame clones and leaves some out. The sample includes roughly 180,000 clones, about four fifths seen only once; the top ten take 1.5% to 2%. The germline V and J ends were trimmed by 0 bases and 6 bases, with 12 bases remaining between them. The CDR3 is 14 residues long. CDR1 and CDR2 from the germline V gene are SGHTS and YDEGEE. These data are taken from a study of cytomegalovirus exposure and HLA in healthy donors. Study details: From 150 million to 200 million T cells, an earlier analysis saw 117 million unique TCR beta sequences. Overall study results and limits: Per a later analysis, HLA-associated TCR beta chains showed more clonal expansion than other, equally common TCR beta chains. Researchers reportedly found TCR beta sequences accurately predicted most subjects' HLA-A and HLA-B alleles.

The chain is built from TRBV5-8 and TRBJ1-1; D is unclear. This TCR was sampled from a woman in her 30s in good health and CMV-seronegative. Sequenced material: PBMCs. DNA for the CDR3: TGTGCCAGCAGCTTGGGACTCGTCGGCGCTGAAGCTTTCTTT. Its protein product is CASSLGLVGAEAFF.